This T cell receptor beta chain was recorded in a study of T cells in Graves' hyperthyroidism and ophthalmopathy. As for the study in general: Prior to any treatment, at the point of initial diagnosis, peripheral blood was collected.

This clonotype showed up many times. TCR beta CDR3 sequences were amplified from RNA transcripts. First-round RT-PCR with HTBI primers amplified the TCR CDR3 region. TCRdb recomputed calls from the multiplex PCR reads with MiXCR, one row per CDR3 protein. In the table there are around 300,000 distinct CDR3 sequences, around 25% of which are singletons. Aged 18 to 65, the patients had hyperthyroidism that was newly diagnosed and had lasted under 2 months. The source of the PBMCs was approximately 10 ml of fresh peripheral blood. The CDR3 covers 15 residues. Germline-derived CDR1 and CDR2 are LNHDA and SQIVND (reference sequence). Trimming removed 3 bases at V and 2 bases at J, with 14 bases between.

The rearrangement joins TRBV19 to TRBJ2-7, with TRBD1 as a possible D gene (6 bases). This TCR derives from a man in his forties with Graves' hyperthyroidism that later progressed to Graves' ophthalmopathy. The sequenced sample consisted of blood. CDR3 amino acids: CASSMWAGAAYEQYF. The CDR3 DNA is TGTGCCAGTAGTATGTGGGCAGGGGCGGCCTACGAGCAGTACTTC.